The 10 T cell receptor beta chains below all came from one sample that was sequenced in a study of T cell responses to AZD1222 COVID-19 vaccine. Clones were read by immunoSEQ multiplex PCR, and TCRdb kept only the in-frame ones, dropping some. Here the sample spans 90,000 to 100,000 clones, nearly 90% being singletons. Sequencing used peripheral blood, obtained on day 0 of AZD1222 vaccination. The source is an adult in good health.

The chain carries TRBV19 and TRBJ2-3; 9 bases fit TRBD2. The V gene end was trimmed by 5 bases and the J gene end by 2 bases; junction bases not matched to a gene: 5. From germline, CDR1 is LNHDA and CDR2 SQIVND (reference sequence). The CDR3 sequence is 15 residues long. CDR3 bases: TGTGCCAGTAGTCCTAGCGGGGTGAACACAGATACGCAGTATTTT. Translated, it gives CASSPSGVNTDTQYF.

The chain carries TRBV4-3 and TRBJ2-3; possible D gene TRBD2, 6 bases. V was pared by 0 bases and J by 0 bases, with 13 bases between. In germline, CDR1 is LGHNA, CDR2 YSLEER. CDR3 length: 17 amino acids. Here the CDR3 reads CASSQDRGGTSTDTQYF. In DNA form, the CDR3 reads TGCGCCAGCAGCCAAGATAGGGGCGGGACTAGCACAGATACGCAGTATTTT.

As DNA, the CDR3 is TGTGCCAGCAGCTTGGGGATTAGAGGAGATACGCAGTATTTT. Translated: CASSLGIRGDTQYF. This chain connects TRBV5-4 to TRBJ2-3; no reliable D call. CDR1 is SGHNT, CDR2 YYREEE, per germline (reference sequence). The CDR3 covers 14 residues. Trimming removed 0 bases at V and 5 bases at J, with 10 bases between.

V and J are TRBV13 and TRBJ2-3; D perhaps matches TRBD1 (5 bases). The germline V gene encodes CDR1 PRHDT and CDR2 FYEKMQ (reference sequence). V was trimmed by 2 bases and J by 0 bases, leaving 9 bases between them. CDR3 length: 15 amino acids. CDR3 region: CASSLYRQSTDTQYF. DNA of the CDR3: TGTGCCAGCAGCTTATATAGACAGAGCACAGATACGCAGTATTTT.

The CDR3 protein is CASSQGATEAFF. The CDR3 DNA reads as TGTGCCAGCTCACAGGGCGCCACTGAAGCTTTCTTT. The rearrangement links TRBV18 to TRBJ1-1; D is ambiguous. The V end lost 4 bases, the J end lost 4 bases, and 7 bases lay between the germline ends. Germline V gives CDR1 KGHSH, CDR2 LQKENI. The CDR3 covers 12 residues.

This clone was recorded once. J is TRBJ2-1 and V is TRBV5-5; D is perhaps TRBD2 (6 bases). The length of the CDR3 is 14 residues. V lost 0 bases, J lost 5 bases, and 9 bases lay in between. Germline loops: CDR1 SGHKS, CDR2 YYEKEE (reference sequence). CDR3 residues: CASSLGGNNNEQFF. CDR3 DNA: TGTGCCAGCAGCTTGGGCGGGAACAACAATGAGCAGTTCTTC. The entire variable domain, with the rest obtained from reference TRBV5-5 and TRBJ2-1, is as follows: DAGVTQSPTHLIKTRGQQVTLRCSPISGHKSVSWYQQVLGQGPQFIFQYYEKEERGRGNFPDRFSARQFPNYSSELNVNALLLGDSALYLCASSLGGNNNEQFFGPGTRLTVL.

V is TRBV7-8 and J is TRBJ2-2, with D perhaps matching TRBD2 (5 bases). The CDR3 totals 17 residues. Per germline, CDR1 SGHVS and CDR2 FQNEAQ. Trimming cost V 5 bases and J 1 base, with 17 bases left between them. CDR3: CASSHASGLVNTGELFF. CDR3 nucleotide sequence: TGTGCCAGCAGCCATGCTTCCGGACTGGTGAACACCGGGGAGCTGTTTTTT.

J is TRBJ1-3 and V is TRBV7-2, with D possibly being TRBD1 (6 bases). V dropped 1 base and J dropped 2 bases, with 18 bases sitting between them. The CDR3 length is 18 residues. In germline, CDR1 is SGHTA, CDR2 FQGNSA. As DNA, the CDR3 is TGTGCCAGCAGCTTAGTGCCGAATCAGGGGTATGCTGGAAACACCATATATTTT. It encodes CASSLVPNQGYAGNTIYF.

The gene calls are TRBV6-5 and TRBJ2-1, with D perhaps TRBD1 or TRBD2 (5 bases each). The germline V gene has CDR1 MNHEY and CDR2 SVGAGI. CDR3 length: 12 amino acids. Trimming shortened V by 8 bases and J by 4 bases, and 9 bases separated the two germline ends. CDR3 protein: CASGTFYNEQFF. The CDR3 bases are TGTGCCAGCGGGACGTTTTACAATGAGCAGTTCTTC.

The chain uses TRBV4-1 and TRBJ2-2; unclear D gene. Germline loops: CDR1 MGHRA, CDR2 YSYEKL. The CDR3 loop spans 16 amino acids. V was shortened by 4 bases and J by 0 bases, with 12 bases between the two germline ends. CDR3 amino acids: CASSLGVWANTGELFF. The CDR3 region has the DNA TGCGCCAGCAGCCTAGGCGTCTGGGCGAACACCGGGGAGCTGTTTTTT.